This entry concerns a single T cell receptor beta chain. The antigen is unknown. This CDR3 region has 14 residues. Per germline, CDR1 SGHTA and CDR2 FQGNSA. The V gene lost 6 bases and the J gene lost 1 base, with 12 bases spanning the gap. This sample was taken from a study of blood T cells in healthy people across ages. Study outcomes and limitations: Naive and antigen-experienced cells could not be conclusively compared, given unsorted PBMCs.

The authors ran a second PCR of roughly 7 to 11 cycles using a sample-barcoded 5' primer and a J-beta primer mix. The template-switch adaptor was a 5' adaptor with 12 random nucleotides. It tagged each cDNA molecule. TCRdb reprocessed the 5' RACE reads via MiXCR and lists one record per CDR3 protein. This table holds under 950,000 distinct CDR3 sequences, about 20% found once. V and J are TRBV7-2 and TRBJ1-1, with D tentatively TRBD1 (6 bases). Material for sequencing was blood. This clonotype was sampled from a man between 65 and 85 years old in good health. CDR3 sequence: CASSTGLANTEAFF. The CDR3 DNA reads TGTGCCAGCAGTACAGGGTTGGCGAACACTGAAGCTTTCTTT.